The clone carrying this T cell receptor (beta chain) appeared a few times. Looked up from germline, CDR1 is LNHNV and CDR2 is YYDKDF (reference sequence). The CDR3 is 14 amino acids. With 1 base removed from V and 4 bases from J, the gap between germline ends came to 5 bases. These data come from a study of T-cell reconstitution after alpha-beta-depleted transplantation in children. Unique molecular identifiers were used to barcode this TCRbeta library. TCRdb recomputed calls from the PCR reads with MiXCR, one row per CDR3 protein. This table holds 300,000 to 400,000 distinct CDR3 sequences, under 20% found once.

The rearrangement joins TRBV15 to TRBJ2-6; D uncertain. This sample comprised PBMCs, mostly from graft donor cells, obtained 360 days after TCRalphabeta/CD19-depleted stem cell transplant. The TCR comes from a male patient aged 2 to 9 who had a stem cell transplant for acute lymphoblastic leukemia, so the T cells may come from the graft donor. This CDR3 reads CATSRVEGANVLTF. CDR3 DNA sequence: TGTGCCACCAGCAGAGTCGAGGGGGCCAACGTCCTGACTTTC.